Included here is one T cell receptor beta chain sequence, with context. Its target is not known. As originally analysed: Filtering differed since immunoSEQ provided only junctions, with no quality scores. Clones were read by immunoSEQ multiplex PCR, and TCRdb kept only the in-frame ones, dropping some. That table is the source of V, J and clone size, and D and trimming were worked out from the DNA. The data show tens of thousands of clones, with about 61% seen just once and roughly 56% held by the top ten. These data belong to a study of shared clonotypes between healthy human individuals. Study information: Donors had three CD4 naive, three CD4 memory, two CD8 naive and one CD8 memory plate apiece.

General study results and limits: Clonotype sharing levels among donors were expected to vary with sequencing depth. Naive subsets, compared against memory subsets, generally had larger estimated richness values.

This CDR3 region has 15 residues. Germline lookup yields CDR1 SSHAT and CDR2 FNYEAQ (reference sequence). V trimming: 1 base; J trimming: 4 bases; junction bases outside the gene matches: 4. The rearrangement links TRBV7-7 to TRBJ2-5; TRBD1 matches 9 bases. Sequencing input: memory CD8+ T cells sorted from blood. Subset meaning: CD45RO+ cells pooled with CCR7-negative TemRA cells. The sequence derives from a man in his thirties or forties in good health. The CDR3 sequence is CASSLGTGAGETQYF. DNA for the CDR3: TGTGCCAGCAGCTTAGGGACAGGGGCCGGAGAGACCCAGTACTTC.